The text below deals with one TCR beta chain. Antigen: not known. The data derive from a study of memory CD4+ T cells and cytomegalovirus serostatus. Single viable CD3+CD4+CD8-CD45RO+ cells were sorted as the memory CD4+ T cells. After thawing, CD4+ T cells were positively selected. Profiled with immunoSEQ multiplex PCR; TCRdb holds only in-frame clones, not every one. Of over 65,000 clones listed, over 80% are singletons. Overall study results and limits: The CMV-associated TCR signature appears largely within the CD4+ memory repertoire. Repertoires predicted CMV serostatus with median bootstrapped AUC of 0.95.

The CDR3 runs 13 residues. Germline CDR1 and CDR2: GTSNPN and SVGIG (reference sequence). Deletions cut 6 bases from V and 3 bases from J, with 13 bases between. The source is an adult in good health and CMV-seronegative. Sequences were obtained from memory CD4+ T cells from blood. This rearrangement joins TRBV30 to TRBJ2-3; D possibly corresponds to TRBD1 (5 bases). CDR3 protein: CACPRPGTDTQYF. The DNA for the CDR3 is TGTGCCTGCCCTAGACCAGGGACAGATACGCAGTATTTT. The variable domain in full, with the rest retrieved from reference TRBV30 and TRBJ2-3, is SQTIHQWPATLVQPVGSPLSLECTVEGTSNPNLYWYRQAAGRGLQLLFYSVGIGQISSEVPQNLSASRPQDRQFILSSKKLLLSDSGFYLCACPRPGTDTQYFGPGTRLTVL.